Listed below are T cell receptor beta chains from one sample, sequenced in a study of blood T cells in healthy people across ages. TCRdb processed the 5' RACE reads anew with MiXCR; each CDR3 protein has one entry. The sample holds over 600,000 distinct CDR3 sequences, 40% to 50% seen once. The sample taken for sequencing was blood. The receptors were sampled from a man aged 80 or over in good health. Both conserved end residues are trimmed from each CDR3. A D gene is named only where the DNA matches it firmly.

CDR3aa	j_gene	d_gene	v_gene
ASSVDTGLAIGEQF	TRBJ2-1	TRBD2	TRBV9
ASSEAAGYGDIQY	TRBJ2-4	.	TRBV6-1
ASSLPEGTSGGSYNEQF	TRBJ2-1	TRBD2	TRBV5-1
ASRTTSGRSYNEQF	TRBJ2-1	TRBD2	TRBV10-2
ASSLPNRVGYEQY	TRBJ2-7	.	TRBV7-2
ASSSWGKTSGNEQF	TRBJ2-1	TRBD2	TRBV5-1
ASSSGQGVYEQY	TRBJ2-7	TRBD1	TRBV3-1
SALALAESSYNEQF	TRBJ2-1	TRBD2	TRBV20-1
ASRRGQTTYEQY	TRBJ2-7	.	TRBV2
ASSLTWSNEQY	TRBJ2-5	.	TRBV27
ASSPGTRTNEQF	TRBJ2-1	.	TRBV3-1
ASSQGLAQAYNEQY	.	TRBD2	TRBV4-3
SVGTSGRASYNEQF	TRBJ2-1	TRBD2	TRBV29-1